Listed here are 15 T cell receptor beta chains from one sample, sequenced in a study of OX40 agonist ivuxolimab in advanced cancers. Produced via immunoSEQ multiplex PCR; TCRdb's table is partial and in-frame only. The repertoire holds approximately 76,000 clones, with roughly 92% as singletons. The sample was CD4+ or CD8+ T cells sorted from blood, taken in a trial of the OX40 agonist ivuxolimab. Source of these receptors: an adult with an advanced solid tumor such as melanoma, head and neck, liver or kidney cancer.

The chain joins TRBV5-1 to TRBJ2-3; D is ambiguous. The CDR3 runs to 14 residues. Trimming cost V 4 bases and J 1 base, with 10 bases left between them. Germline V gene data show CDR1 as SGHRS and CDR2 as YFSETQ. The CDR3 region has the DNA TGCGCCAGCAGCCCGTCGTGGGGCACAGATACGCAGTATTTT. It is translated as CASSPSWGTDTQYF.

The chain links TRBV6-1 to TRBJ2-1, with D possibly TRBD2 on 6 matching bases. V dropped 11 bases and J dropped 2 bases, with 16 bases sitting between them. This CDR3 spans 14 amino acids. Germline CDR1 MNHNS, CDR2 SASEGT. CDR3 amino acids: CAGGRFPPYNEQFF. The CDR3, as DNA: TGTGCCGGAGGGAGGTTCCCCCCCTACAATGAGCAGTTCTTC.

The chain employs TRBV19 and TRBJ2-1; D is uncertain. V lost 2 bases, J lost 1 base, and 3 bases lay in between. Germline CDR1 reads LNHDA; CDR2 reads SQIVND (reference sequence). The CDR3 length is 13 residues. In DNA form, the CDR3 reads TGTGCCAGTAGTATAAGGTCCTACAATGAGCAGTTCTTC. This gives the protein CASSIRSYNEQFF.

The rearrangement uses TRBV15 and TRBJ1-4, with D possibly matching TRBD1 (5 bases). The CDR3 length is 14 residues. V lost 6 bases to trimming and J lost 8 bases, with 16 bases between them. Germline loops: CDR1 LNHNV, CDR2 YYDKDF (reference sequence). CDR3 amino acids: CATSSGGEGEKLFF. The CDR3 coding sequence is TGTGCCACCAGTTCAGGAGGGGAGGGGGAAAAACTGTTTTTT.

The chain joins TRBV5-1 to TRBJ1-1, with D possibly TRBD1 on 5 matching bases. This CDR3 is built from 17 residues. The V and J ends lost 0 bases and 5 bases respectively, with 20 bases between them. Germline CDR1 is SGHRS and CDR2 is YFSETQ. The CDR3 DNA reads as TGCGCCAGCAGCTTGGTTGGGGCCGACCCCCGGGCGACTGAAGCTTTCTTT. The encoded protein is CASSLVGADPRATEAFF.

V usage is TRBV2 and J usage is TRBJ1-1; D is uncertain. Germline V gives CDR1 SNHLY, CDR2 FYNNEI. The CDR3 spans 16 residues. V was cut by 6 bases and J by 0 bases, with 17 bases left in between. CDR3 sequence reads: CASRYARRRVNTEAFF. The CDR3 nucleotides are TGTGCCAGCAGATACGCCCGTAGACGGGTGAACACTGAAGCTTTCTTT.

The chain combines TRBV27 with TRBJ2-2; D possibly uses TRBD1 or TRBD2 (6 bases each). Looked up from germline, CDR1 is MNHEY and CDR2 is SMNVEV (reference sequence). The length of the CDR3 is 13 residues. V dropped 4 bases and J dropped 7 bases, with 10 bases sitting between them. Written as DNA, the CDR3 is TGTGCCAGCAGTTGGAGGGGGAACGGGGAGCTGTTTTTT. Translation: CASSWRGNGELFF.

The rearrangement joins TRBV30 to TRBJ1-5, with 8 bases aligning to TRBD1. The CDR3 is 14 residues long. After removal of 3 bases from V and 2 bases from J, the junction contained 3 bases not matched to a gene. Germline CDR1 GTSNPN, CDR2 SVGIG (reference sequence). For the CDR3, the DNA is TGTGCCTGGAGCGAGACAGGGGGCAATCAGCCCCAGCATTTT. Protein sequence: CAWSETGGNQPQHF.

CDR3 protein: CASSNSDTYEQYF. As DNA, the CDR3 is TGTGCCAGCAGTAACAGTGACACCTACGAGCAGTACTTC. V usage is TRBV2 and J usage is TRBJ2-7; D unresolved. The CDR3 is made up of 13 amino acids. V was pared by 5 bases and J by 2 bases, with 10 bases between. The germline CDR1 and CDR2 sequences are SNHLY and FYNNEI.

The chain joins TRBV30 to TRBJ1-2; D gene unclear. V lost 6 bases to trimming and J lost 3 bases, with 8 bases between them. The CDR3 has 11 amino acids. The germline CDR1 and CDR2 sequences are GTSNPN and SVGIG (reference sequence). The CDR3 is CACWMDYGYTF. The CDR3 nucleotides read TGTGCCTGCTGGATGGACTATGGCTACACCTTC.

The chain couples TRBV19 to TRBJ1-4, with D possibly matching TRBD1 (5 bases). Looked up from germline, CDR1 is LNHDA and CDR2 is SQIVND (reference sequence). This CDR3 has 12 amino acids. The V gene lost 3 bases and the J gene lost 12 bases, with 11 bases spanning the gap. CDR3 coding DNA: TGTGCCAGTAGTATTGCAGGGTCGGAACTGTTTTTT. This gives the protein CASSIAGSELFF.

This clone was observed once. The chain combines TRBV6-5 with TRBJ2-1; 7 positions agree with TRBD2. Germline V gives CDR1 MNHEY, CDR2 SVGAGI. The CDR3 spans 14 residues. The V and J ends lost 2 bases and 7 bases, in that order; junction bases with no gene match: 5. The CDR3 coding sequence is TGTGCCAGCAGTTACCTGGTTAGCGGGAATGAGCAGTTCTTC. Its protein product is CASSYLVSGNEQFF.

This CDR3 is CASSQDPSSYNEQFF. DNA of the CDR3: TGCGCCAGCAGCCAAGATCCTAGTTCCTACAATGAGCAGTTCTTC. The V call is TRBV4-1, the J call TRBJ2-1; D gene unclear. Deletions cut 0 bases from V and 1 base from J, with 7 bases between. Per the germline V gene, CDR1 is MGHRA and CDR2 is YSYEKL. CDR3 length: 15 amino acids.

This chain's CDR3 is CASSMGVRGNTIYF. Here the CDR3 DNA reads TGTGCCAGTAGTATGGGGGTACGAGGAAACACCATATATTTT. The chain recombines TRBV19 with TRBJ1-3; tentatively, D is TRBD1 (5 bases). Germline-derived CDR1 and CDR2 are LNHDA and SQIVND (reference sequence). The V gene lost 3 bases and the J gene lost 4 bases, with 10 bases spanning the gap. The CDR3 has 14 residues.

This sequence joins TRBV29-1 and TRBJ2-2; 7 bases are a match to TRBD2. This CDR3 contains 14 residues. V lost 4 bases to trimming and J lost 5 bases; unmatched junction nucleotides: 7. From germline, CDR1 is SQVTM and CDR2 ANQGSEA. The CDR3 is CSVVGLAETGELFF. The CDR3 coding sequence is TGCAGCGTTGTAGGGCTAGCGGAGACCGGGGAGCTGTTTTTT.